The 28 T cell receptor beta chains below all came from one sample that was sequenced in a study of shared clonotypes between healthy human individuals. Clones were read by immunoSEQ multiplex PCR, and TCRdb kept only the in-frame ones, dropping some. Seen here are 2 million or so clones, 95% observed once, and the top ten hold under 0.15%. Source material: naive CD4+ T cells sorted from blood. Subset noted: CD45RA+ positively selected. The receptors stem from a young man in good health.

The rearrangement links TRBV28 to TRBJ1-4; no clear D gene. This CDR3 spans 12 amino acids. Trimming stripped 6 bases from V and 7 bases from J, with 9 bases between. Germline assignment: CDR1 MDHEN and CDR2 SYDVKM. The CDR3 sequence: CASSSPGEKLFF. As DNA, the CDR3 is TGTGCCAGCAGCTCCCCCGGTGAAAAACTGTTTTTT.

The genes are TRBV7-9 and TRBJ2-2, with D possibly called TRBD1 or TRBD2 (5 bases each). Per the germline V gene, CDR1 is SEHNR and CDR2 is FQNEAQ (reference sequence). Trimming pared 1 base from V and 6 bases from J, leaving 9 bases between. The CDR3 totals 14 residues. The CDR3 DNA reads TGTGCCAGCAGCTTAGGAGGGACGGCCGGGGAGCTGTTTTTT. It is translated as CASSLGGTAGELFF.

The V and J genes are TRBV4-1 and TRBJ2-2; the D gene could be TRBD1 or TRBD2 (5 bases each). V was cut by 1 base and J by 7 bases, with 13 bases left in between. The CDR3 consists of 15 residues. CDR1 is MGHRA and CDR2 is YSYEKL in the germline V gene. CDR3 loop: CASSQAKGDGGELFF. CDR3 DNA sequence: TGCGCCAGCAGCCAAGCGAAAGGGGACGGCGGGGAGCTGTTTTTT.

For this clone: The sample contains more than one DNA sequence encoding this CDR3. The gene calls are TRBV4-1 and TRBJ1-2, with unresolved D. The CDR3 covers 17 residues. CDR1 and CDR2 from the germline V gene are MGHRA and YSYEKL. Trimming left V 4 bases short and J 8 bases short, with 26 bases between. The CDR3 here is CASSLMEGASYSGGYTF. In nucleotides, the CDR3 is TGCGCCAGCAGCCTTATGGAGGGAGCATCCTACTCTGGCGGCTACACCTTC.

This clone was picked up one time. Additional DNA sequences in this sample encode the identical CDR3. V usage is TRBV15 and J usage is TRBJ2-2; D tentatively reads TRBD1 or TRBD2 (5 bases each). CDR1 and CDR2 from the germline V gene are LNHNV and YYDKDF (reference sequence). Trimming stripped 0 bases from V and 4 bases from J, with 9 bases between. CDR3 size: 15 residues. Here the CDR3 DNA reads TGTGCCACCAGCAGAGACCGGGGACCCACCGGGGAGCTGTTTTTT. Translated, it gives CATSRDRGPTGELFF.

The rearrangement joins TRBV5-6 to TRBJ2-7, with D tentatively TRBD2 (6 bases). V was trimmed by 4 bases and J by 4 bases, leaving 12 bases between them. The CDR3 is 13 residues long. Germline CDR1 and CDR2: SGHDT and YYEEEE. The CDR3 spells CASSHTSRYEQYF. DNA of the CDR3: TGTGCCAGCAGCCACACTAGCCGGTACGAGCAGTACTTC.

V and J are TRBV2 and TRBJ1-2; D is unresolved. Trimming left V 2 bases short and J 5 bases short, with 9 bases between. Germline V gives CDR1 SNHLY, CDR2 FYNNEI. CDR3 length: 13 amino acids. CDR3 DNA sequence: TGTGCCAGCAGTGAACCTGATACTTATGGCTACACCTTC. Its protein product is CASSEPDTYGYTF.

The genes are TRBV5-1 and TRBJ1-1, with D unresolved. The V and J ends lost 0 bases and 5 bases respectively, with 11 bases between them. The CDR3 runs 14 residues. Germline loops: CDR1 SGHRS, CDR2 YFSETQ. The CDR3 DNA follows: TGCGCCAGCAGCTTGGGGGAAGTCGTAACTGAAGCTTTCTTT. It specifies CASSLGEVVTEAFF.

The genes are TRBV19 and TRBJ1-2, with unresolved D. Trimming pared 9 bases from V and 6 bases from J, leaving 23 bases between. Germline loops: CDR1 LNHDA, CDR2 SQIVND (reference sequence). The length of the CDR3 is 15 residues. In nucleotides, the CDR3 is TGTGCCAGCGTCGGGCCTCCAGTGGGAAGGGATGGCTACACCTTC. As protein: CASVGPPVGRDGYTF. The entire variable domain, with the rest obtained from reference TRBV19 and TRBJ1-2, is as follows: DGGITQSPKYLFRKEGQNVTLSCEQNLNHDAMYWYRQDPGQGLRLIYYSQIVNDFQKGDIAEGYSVSREKKESFPLTVTSAQKNPTAFYLCASVGPPVGRDGYTFGSGTRLTVV.

The chain carries TRBV7-3 and TRBJ1-4, with 9 positions matching TRBD1. Germline-derived CDR1 and CDR2 are SGHTA and FQGTGA. This CDR3 comprises 16 residues. V lost 5 bases, J lost 5 bases, and 9 bases stayed unmatched. The CDR3 loop reads CASSPSPGTGNEKLFF. In DNA form, the CDR3 reads TGTGCCAGCAGCCCGAGTCCCGGGACAGGGAATGAAAAACTGTTTTTT.

About this clone itself: Other DNA sequences in this specimen translate into the identical CDR3. The chain links TRBV7-9 to TRBJ1-5; 10 nucleotides line up with TRBD1. V was clipped by 1 base and J by 4 bases; unmatched bases: 1. Germline CDR1 and CDR2: SEHNR and FQNEAQ (reference sequence). This CDR3 is built from 15 residues. The CDR3 region has the DNA TGTGCCAGCAGCTTAGGGACAGGGGGAAATCAGCCCCAGCATTTT. It yields the protein CASSLGTGGNQPQHF.

V gene TRBV25-1 combines with J gene TRBJ1-4; 7 bases are a match to TRBD1. The J segment lost 8 bases and the V segment lost 6 bases, leaving 12 bases of the junction unmatched. Germline CDR1 is MGHDK and CDR2 is SYGVNS. CDR3 length equals 15 residues. The CDR3 protein is CASSSNRGRGEKLFF. CDR3 nucleotides: TGTGCCAGCAGCTCGAACAGGGGCCGGGGGGAAAAACTGTTTTTT.

Here the CDR3 DNA reads TGCGCCAGCAGAATAGCGGGAAAGGGGGACAATGAGCAGTTCTTC. The encoded protein is CASRIAGKGDNEQFF. The V call is TRBV5-1, the J call TRBJ2-1; 8 bases align to TRBD2. Germline CDR1 and CDR2: SGHRS and YFSETQ. J lost 5 bases, V lost 5 bases, and 9 bases had no gene match. CDR3 size: 15 residues.

Points on this clone: The sample carries other DNA sequences with the same CDR3. This chain uses TRBV2 with TRBJ1-5, with TRBD1 identical over 9 bases. The CDR3 length is 13 residues. V was pared by 6 bases and J by 7 bases, with 4 bases of the junction left unmatched. The germline gives CDR1 SNHLY, CDR2 FYNNEI. The CDR3 sequence: CASRGQGDQPQHF. DNA for the CDR3: TGTGCCAGCAGGGGACAGGGCGACCAGCCCCAGCATTTT.

Concerning this clone: Other nucleotide sequences in the sample specify the same CDR3. V and J are TRBV6-5 and TRBJ2-5; a possible D gene is TRBD2 (5 bases). CDR3 length: 11 residues. Germline-derived CDR1 and CDR2 are MNHEY and SVGAGI. V gave up 6 bases and J gave up 5 bases, with 7 bases separating them. CDR3 coding DNA: TGTGCCAGCAGGCGAGGGGAGACCCAGTACTTC. It yields the protein CASRRGETQYF.

CDR3 in amino acids: CASSPGPSYGYTF. For the CDR3, the DNA is TGTGCCAGCAGCCCGGGACCGAGCTATGGCTACACCTTC. The chain combines TRBV14 with TRBJ1-2; D might be TRBD1 (5 bases). This CDR3 has 13 residues. Trimming left V 4 bases short and J 4 bases short, with 10 bases between. CDR1 is SGHDN, CDR2 FVKESK, per germline. The full variable domain, in which reference TRBV14 and TRBJ1-2 provide the parts outside the CDR3, is EAGVTQFPSHSVIEKGQTVTLRCDPISGHDNLYWYRRVMGKEIKFLLHFVKESKQDESGMPNNRFLAERTGGTYSTLKVQPAELEDSGVYFCASSPGPSYGYTFGSGTRLTVV.

V and J are TRBV5-1 and TRBJ1-4; unclear D gene. V lost 1 base to trimming and J lost 3 bases, with 13 bases between them. The CDR3 totals 16 residues. Germline V gives CDR1 SGHRS, CDR2 YFSETQ. The CDR3 protein is CASSLQPFAANEKLFF. The CDR3 DNA sequence: TGCGCCAGCAGCTTGCAGCCCTTCGCCGCTAATGAAAAACTGTTTTTT.

The chain uses TRBV6-6 and TRBJ2-3, with D perhaps TRBD1 (5 bases). V was clipped by 6 bases and J by 2 bases, with 12 bases between them. The CDR3 contains 14 residues. Looked up from germline, CDR1 is MNHNY and CDR2 is SVGAGI (reference sequence). DNA of the CDR3: TGTGCCAGCAGCCCAGGGTTGCCCACAGATACGCAGTATTTT. Translating gives CASSPGLPTDTQYF.

The chain employs TRBV4-2 and TRBJ2-7, with 10 bases aligning to TRBD1. Trimming removed 4 bases from V and 4 bases from J; junction bases left unmatched: 16. Germline V lookup: CDR1 LGHNA, CDR2 YNFKEQ. The CDR3 consists of 18 residues. The CDR3 bases are TGTGCCAGCAGCCGCCGGGGACAGGGGTTAGTACCCACTTACGAGCAGTACTTC. Its translation is CASSRRGQGLVPTYEQYF.

The chain combines TRBV5-1 with TRBJ2-7; 10 bases agree with TRBD2. V lost 4 bases to trimming and J lost 4 bases; unmatched junction nucleotides: 5. CDR1 is SGHRS and CDR2 is YFSETQ in the germline V gene. The CDR3 spans 14 residues. The CDR3 DNA reads TGCGCCAGCAGCAGAAGCGGGGGGGCTTACGAGCAGTACTTC. Amino acid sequence: CASSRSGGAYEQYF.

The chain employs TRBV27 and TRBJ2-5; 7 positions match TRBD1. Germline CDR1 is MNHEY and CDR2 is SMNVEV (reference sequence). CDR3 length: 14 residues. V lost 6 bases and J lost 1; bases outside the gene matches: 5. CDR3 in DNA: TGTGCCAGCAGACAAGGGACAGTCCAAGAGACCCAGTACTTC. Its translation: CASRQGTVQETQYF.

The chain links TRBV13 to TRBJ2-5, with D perhaps matching TRBD2 (6 bases). The ends were cut back, 1 base at V and 4 bases at J, with 22 bases in the middle. The CDR3 spans 18 residues. Germline CDR1 PRHDT, CDR2 FYEKMQ (reference sequence). The DNA for the CDR3 is TGTGCCAGCAGCTTAGATCGGGCATCGTCGGGACTGTTAGAGACCCAGTACTTC. Residues: CASSLDRASSGLLETQYF.

As concerns this clone: This sample also contains other DNA sequences that code for the same CDR3. The gene calls are TRBV10-3 and TRBJ1-3, with D hard to call. Between the trimmed V and J ends, which lost 4 bases and 2 bases, there was a span of 6 bases. The germline CDR1 and CDR2 sequences are ENHRY and SYGVKD. The CDR3 is 13 amino acids. The DNA for the CDR3 is TGTGCCATCAGTGGCAGCACTGGAAACACCATATATTTT. This encodes CAISGSTGNTIYF.

The chain joins TRBV18 to TRBJ2-7; D may be TRBD2 (7 bases). The CDR3 length is 16 residues. Trimming stripped 5 bases from V and 4 bases from J, with 21 bases between. Germline V CDR1 and CDR2: KGHSH, LQKENI. In nucleotides, the CDR3 is TGTGCCAGCTCAAGGGGGAGGCGGGAGAATTCGTACGAGCAGTACTTC. It yields the protein CASSRGRRENSYEQYF. The whole variable domain, filled in from reference TRBV18 and TRBJ2-7, reads NAGVMQNPRHLVRRRGQEARLRCSPMKGHSHVYWYRQLPEEGLKFMVYLQKENIIDESGMPKERFSAEFPKEGPSILRIQQVVRGDSAAYFCASSRGRRENSYEQYFGPGTRLTVT.

The chain joins TRBV7-8 to TRBJ2-7, with TRBD1 identical over 10 bases. The J segment lost 3 bases and the V segment lost 1 base, leaving 12 bases of the junction unmatched. Looked up from germline, CDR1 is SGHVS and CDR2 is FQNEAQ. This CDR3 is built from 18 residues. CDR3 region: CASSLGTSPGQGHYEQYF. The CDR3 DNA is TGTGCCAGCAGCTTAGGAACGTCCCCGGGACAGGGGCACTACGAGCAGTACTTC.

The genes are TRBV11-2 and TRBJ1-1, with D hard to call. This CDR3 is 14 amino acids long. Germline CDR1 is SGHAT and CDR2 is FQNNGV. V gave up 0 bases and J gave up 0 bases, with 5 bases separating them. The CDR3 nucleotides are TGTGCCAGCAGCTTAGAAAGATTGAACACTGAAGCTTTCTTT. Its translation is CASSLERLNTEAFF.

This clone was observed a single time. V gene TRBV6-6 combines with J gene TRBJ1-2, with D uncertain. The V and J ends lost 6 bases and 3 bases respectively, with 5 bases between them. This CDR3 contains 11 residues. Germline CDR1 and CDR2: MNHNY and SVGAGI (reference sequence). The CDR3 is CASRSDYGYTF. As DNA, the CDR3 is TGTGCCAGCAGATCTGACTATGGCTACACCTTC.

V is TRBV10-3 and J is TRBJ1-3; D is undetermined. Germline V gives CDR1 ENHRY, CDR2 SYGVKD. Trimming stripped 2 bases from V and 6 bases from J, with 8 bases between. The CDR3 sequence is 13 residues long. CDR3 in DNA: TGTGCCATCAGTGAGACCGGACCAAACACCATATATTTT. Translated: CAISETGPNTIYF.